Listed below are T cell receptor beta chains from one sample, sequenced in a study of tumour-infiltrating T cells in Burkitt lymphoma. This table comes from immunoSEQ multiplex PCR, and its TCRdb copy is limited to in-frame clones, with some not included. Found here are roughly 8,500 clones, 65% to 85% of them singletons; the top ten hold 35% to 45%. The sequenced material came from tumor tissue. These receptor sequences come from a human donor with diffuse large B-cell lymphoma. The CDR3 runs from the conserved cysteine through the conserved F or W. The order of the fields is J gene, clone size, V gene, D gene, CDR3 DNA, CDR3 protein. The D gene is left open where the match is weak. Not every row has a clone size; where given, it reads once, few, many or a size class.

TRBJ2-7	NA	TRBV9	NA	TGTGCCAGCAGCGTAGCGGAGAACTACGAGCAGTACTTC	CASSVAENYEQYF
TRBJ1-4	NA	TRBV15	NA	TGTGCCACCAGCAGAGATAGAGCAACTAATGAAAAACTGTTTTTT	CATSRDRATNEKLFF
TRBJ1-1	NA	TRBV5-1	TRBD1	TGCGCCAGCAGCGGGGGACAGGGACTCATGAACACTGAAGCTTTCTTT	CASSGGQGLMNTEAFF
TRBJ1-2	NA	TRBV27	NA	TGTGCCAGCAGTTTAGATCCTAACTATGGCTACACCTTC	CASSLDPNYGYTF
TRBJ2-5	NA	TRBV27	TRBD1	TGTGCCAGCCGCCGACAGGGGGAAGGAGAGACCCAGTACTTC	CASRRQGEGETQYF
TRBJ1-2	NA	TRBV4-1	NA	TGCGCCAGCAGCCTCTCCTCAGCAGTTAACTATGGCTACACCTTC	CASSLSSAVNYGYTF
TRBJ1-1	few	TRBV11-2	NA	TGTGCCAGCAGCACAACGTTTGGACAGAACACTGAAGCTTTCTTT	CASSTTFGQNTEAFF
TRBJ1-5	NA	TRBV6-6	NA	TGTGCCAGCAGTTACGTGGGAGATCAGCCCCAGCATTTT	CASSYVGDQPQHF
TRBJ2-5	NA	TRBV9	TRBD2	TGTGCCAGCAGCTACGGGGGAGGGCCGGGGGAAGAGACCCAGTACTTC	CASSYGGGPGEETQYF
TRBJ2-7	few	TRBV2	NA	TGTGCCAGCAGCGTAGTCGACTACGAGCAGTACTTC	CASSVVDYEQYF
TRBJ1-5	NA	TRBV12-5	NA	TGTGCTAGTGCGGGGGGCGGACAGCCCCAGCATTTT	CASAGGGQPQHF
TRBJ1-2	once	TRBV18	NA	TGTGCCAGCTCTCCGGGATATGGCTACACCTTT	CASSPGYGYTF
TRBJ1-2	few	TRBV7-9	TRBD1	TGTGCCAGCAGCTTAGGGACAGGGCCATGGTCCTACACCTTC	CASSLGTGPWSYTF
TRBJ1-1	NA	TRBV7-9	NA	TGTGCCAGCAGCTGGGGGACCGTGAACACTGAAGCTTTCTTT	CASSWGTVNTEAFF
TRBJ2-4	NA	TRBV7-2	NA	TGTGCCAGCAGCTTAAGGTGGGGGGAGCGAATTCAGTACTTC	CASSLRWGERIQYF
TRBJ2-7	few	TRBV10-3	TRBD1	TGTGCCATCAGTTGGGACAGGCAGTACGAGCAGTACTTC	CAISWDRQYEQYF
TRBJ2-7	NA	TRBV19	NA	TGTGCCAGTAGGCCGGGACACTCACCCTACGAGCAGTACTTC	CASRPGHSPYEQYF
TRBJ1-2	few	TRBV23-1	TRBD1	TGCGCCAGCAGTCTGGCGGGACAGGGGGGAAACTATGGCTACACCTTC	CASSLAGQGGNYGYTF
TRBJ1-1	NA	TRBV10-1	TRBD1	TGCGCCAGCAGGGGACAGGGGAACACTGAAGCTTTCTTT	CASRGQGNTEAFF
TRBJ1-2	NA	TRBV6-5	TRBD1	TGTGCCAGCAGTCCGACAGGGAATTTGGGCGGCTACACCTTC	CASSPTGNLGGYTF
TRBJ1-1	NA	TRBV7-9	NA	TGTGCCAGCAGCTTAGGGCCGGATGAAGCTTTCTTT	CASSLGPDEAFF
TRBJ1-1	NA	TRBV27	NA	TGTGCCAGCAGTTACGGGGTGGGGGCTTTCTTT	CASSYGVGAFF
TRBJ1-2	NA	TRBV5-4	NA	TGTGCCAGCAGCACCCAACAGGGTGGCTACACCTTC	CASSTQQGGYTF
TRBJ2-1	NA	TRBV11-2	TRBD2	TGTGCCAGCAGCTTAGCGGGGGGGAGGAATGAGCAGTTCTTC	CASSLAGGRNEQFF
TRBJ2-3	NA	TRBV7-2	TRBD2	TGTGCCAGCAGCTTAGCGCTTGGCGGGGGGGCCCAAGATACGCAGTATTTT	CASSLALGGGAQDTQYF
TRBJ2-1	NA	TRBV7-2	TRBD2	TGTGCCAGCAGCTTGGGGACTAGCATAGATGAGCAGTTCTTC	CASSLGTSIDEQFF
TRBJ1-5	NA	TRBV6-5	NA	TGTGCCAGCAGTTACTCGCTGGATAGCAATCAGCCCCAGCATTTT	CASSYSLDSNQPQHF
TRBJ2-3	NA	TRBV2	TRBD1	TGTGCCAGCAGGGACAGGGCTACCACGCAGTATTTT	CASRDRATTQYF
TRBJ1-1	NA	TRBV5-1	NA	TGCGCCAGCGGCCGGGACCTCGAAAGCACTGAAGCTTTCTTT	CASGRDLESTEAFF
TRBJ1-5	NA	TRBV6-1	NA	TGTGCCAGCAAGGGGGTCAATAGCAATCAGCCCCAGCATTTT	CASKGVNSNQPQHF
TRBJ2-7	NA	TRBV7-9	NA	TGTGCCAGCAGCCACCGGGACTCTAGCTCCTACGAGCAGTACTTC	CASSHRDSSSYEQYF
TRBJ1-6	NA	TRBV7-9	NA	TGTGCCAGCAGCCTCAGGGGTAATTCACCCCTCCACTTT	CASSLRGNSPLHF
TRBJ2-1	NA	TRBV29-1	NA	TGCAGCGTTGTTCCCTTGCGAAGTAGTTCCTACAATGAGCAGTTCTTC	CSVVPLRSSSYNEQFF
TRBJ2-7	NA	TRBV10-1	NA	TGCGCCAGCAGTGAGTCGACTACCGCCGGGAGCCTGTATAGGTACGAGCAGTACTTC	CASSESTTAGSLYRYEQYF
TRBJ1-2	NA	TRBV29-1	NA	TGCAGCGTTGAGGACGGCTATGGCTACACCTTC	CSVEDGYGYTF
TRBJ1-2	NA	TRBV2	NA	TGTGCCAGCAGAGCCGACTTGAACTATGGCTACACCTTC	CASRADLNYGYTF
TRBJ1-5	NA	TRBV10-3	TRBD1	TGTGCCATCAGTCGGACAGGTGGTAGCAATCAGCCCCAGCATTTT	CAISRTGGSNQPQHF
TRBJ2-7	few	TRBV7-8	NA	TGTGCCAGCAGCTTAGCGGGTCTAGCTGACGAGCAGTACTTC	CASSLAGLADEQYF
TRBJ1-5	NA	TRBV6-5	NA	TGTGCCAGCAGCGGACTAAAAAATCAGCCCCAGCATTTT	CASSGLKNQPQHF
TRBJ2-2	NA	TRBV5-1	TRBD2	TGCGCCAGCAGCTTGCAGCGGGGGGGCGTCACCGGGGAGCTGTTTTTT	CASSLQRGGVTGELFF
TRBJ2-2	NA	TRBV9	TRBD1	TGTGCCAGCAGCGTTACAGGGGGCCTGAACACCGGGGAGCTGTTTTTT	CASSVTGGLNTGELFF
TRBJ1-1	few	TRBV5-5	TRBD1	TGTGCCAGCAGCTTATGGGCACAGGGGGGACTGAACACTGAAGCTTTCTTT	CASSLWAQGGLNTEAFF
TRBJ1-2	few	TRBV11-2	NA	TGTGCCAGCAGCCCCGGACCTTATGGCTACACCTTC	CASSPGPYGYTF
TRBJ1-2	NA	TRBV10-2	NA	TGCGCCAGTGGGCGGTTGGCGGGGGACGGCTACACCTTC	CASGRLAGDGYTF
TRBJ1-1	NA	TRBV10-2	TRBD1	TGCGCCAGCAGTGGGCCGGGACAGGGGAACACTGAAGCTTTCTTT	CASSGPGQGNTEAFF
TRBJ1-3	NA	TRBV20-1	NA	TGCAGTGCTGCTTTAGGAAACACCATATATTTT	CSAALGNTIYF
TRBJ1-4	NA	TRBV6-1	TRBD1	TGTGCCAGCAGCTATGACAGGGGCCCTCGGGAAAAACTGTTTTTT	CASSYDRGPREKLFF
TRBJ1-6	NA	TRBV18	NA	TGTGCCAGCTCACCTCAGGTTTATTCACCCCTCCACTTT	CASSPQVYSPLHF
TRBJ1-4	NA	TRBV14	NA	TGTGCCAGCAGCCAAGATAAGGGCCCTACAACTAATGAAAAACTGTTTTTT	CASSQDKGPTTNEKLFF
TRBJ1-3	NA	TRBV5-1	NA	TGCGCCAGCAGCTTGGCCGTGGGGGGGTCTGGAAACACCATATATTTT	CASSLAVGGSGNTIYF
TRBJ1-1	once	TRBV18	NA	TGTGCCAGCTCACCACTGCAGGACATGAACACTGAAGCTTTCTTT	CASSPLQDMNTEAFF
TRBJ1-4	NA	TRBV27	TRBD1	TGTGCCAGCAGTCTGGACAGGGCAGGGGAAAAACTGTTTTTT	CASSLDRAGEKLFF
TRBJ1-1	NA	TRBV2	TRBD1	TGTGCCAGCAGGCGGACAGGGGCACGGACTGAAGCTTTCTTT	CASRRTGARTEAFF
TRBJ1-4	NA	TRBV2	NA	TGTGCCAGCAGCCGGGACATGGATGAAAAACTGTTTTTT	CASSRDMDEKLFF
TRBJ2-3	NA	TRBV6-5	NA	TGTGCCACCACGGCTAGAGGTGGGAATACGCAGTATTTT	CATTARGGNTQYF
TRBJ1-1	NA	TRBV18	NA	TGTGCCAGCTCACAATGGAGGGGGATAGGCACTGAAGCTTTCTTT	CASSQWRGIGTEAFF
TRBJ1-2	NA	TRBV29-1	NA	TGCAGCGTAAGCAGGGGCGAGGACTATGGCTACACCTTC	CSVSRGEDYGYTF
TRBJ1-1	NA	TRBV7-3	NA	TGTGCCAGCAGCTTAGCCGGAAACACTGAAGCTTTCTTT	CASSLAGNTEAFF